The present T cell receptor (beta chain) was sequenced within a study of blood T cell repertoires in COVID-19. The length of the CDR3 is 15 residues. The germline V gene encodes CDR1 KGHSH and CDR2 LQKENI. Trimming removed 2 bases from V and 1 base from J, with 8 bases in between. Profiled with immunoSEQ multiplex PCR; TCRdb holds only in-frame clones, not every one. Among under 300,000 clones listed, 80% to 90% were seen once. V gene TRBV18 combines with J gene TRBJ2-2, with D possibly TRBD1 on 5 matching bases. Material for sequencing was peripheral blood. The receptor was derived from a man aged 60 to 69 with acute or convalescent COVID-19. CDR3 DNA sequence: TGTGCCAGCTCACCAATCACAGGGAACACCGGGGAGCTGTTTTTT. This encodes CASSPITGNTGELFF. Combining the CDR3 with reference TRBV18 and TRBJ2-2 gives the whole variable domain NAGVMQNPRHLVRRRGQEARLRCSPMKGHSHVYWYRQLPEEGLKFMVYLQKENIIDESGMPKERFSAEFPKEGPSILRIQQVVRGDSAAYFCASSPITGNTGELFFGEGSRLTVL.